This T cell receptor (beta chain) was recovered during a study of tumor-infiltrating lymphocytes in primary liver carcinoma. Per the germline V gene, CDR1 is MDHEN and CDR2 is SYDVKM. The CDR3 is made up of 16 amino acids. V was pared by 3 bases and J by 3 bases, with 10 bases of the junction left unmatched. The authors made TCR beta cDNA from roughly 480 ng total RNA with a constant-region primer. Employing slightly modified ARM-PCR, three nested multiplex PCR rounds were run, and these gave rise to the TCR beta libraries. TRBV1-TRBV30 forward and Cbeta reverse primers drove the first two roughly 10-cycle rounds. One entry per CDR3 protein results from TCRdb running MiXCR on the multiplex PCR reads. Of about 74,000 distinct CDR3 sequences listed, about 70% are singletons. From unsorted bulk tissue weighing about 20-31 mg, DNA and RNA were co-extracted. Only a few counts were recorded for this clonotype.

This sequence was found in a man aged 35-49 years with primary liver carcinoma and hepatitis B virus infection. V gene TRBV28 combines with J gene TRBJ2-5; 7 bases are a match to TRBD2. Sequencing was performed on liver tumor tissue from sampling region 4. Subset reported: tumor region T4, right-lateral pole. The CDR3 DNA is TGTGCCAGCAGTTTCCCAATCCGGGGGGTTAAAGAGACCCAGTACTTC. Residues: CASSFPIRGVKETQYF.